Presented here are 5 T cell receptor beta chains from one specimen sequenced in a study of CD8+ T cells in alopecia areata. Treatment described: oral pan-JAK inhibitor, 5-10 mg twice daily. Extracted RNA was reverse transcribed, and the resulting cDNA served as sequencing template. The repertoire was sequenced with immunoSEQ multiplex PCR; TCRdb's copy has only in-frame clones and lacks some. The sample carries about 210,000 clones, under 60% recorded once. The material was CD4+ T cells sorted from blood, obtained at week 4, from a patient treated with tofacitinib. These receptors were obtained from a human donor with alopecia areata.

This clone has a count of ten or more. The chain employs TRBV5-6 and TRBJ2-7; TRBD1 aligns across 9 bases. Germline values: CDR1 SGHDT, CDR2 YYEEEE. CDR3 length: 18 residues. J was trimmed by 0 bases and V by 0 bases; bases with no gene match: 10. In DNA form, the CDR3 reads TGTGCCAGCAGCTTGGCCCCCGGGACAGGGCCCACCTCCTACGAGCAGTACTTC. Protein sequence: CASSLAPGTGPTSYEQYF.

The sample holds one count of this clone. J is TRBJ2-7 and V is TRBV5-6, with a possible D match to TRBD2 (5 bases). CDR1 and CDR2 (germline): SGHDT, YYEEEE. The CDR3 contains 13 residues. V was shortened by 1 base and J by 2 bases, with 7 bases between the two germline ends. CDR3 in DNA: TGTGCCAGCAGCTTGTACGGGGCCTACGAGCAGTACTTC. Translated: CASSLYGAYEQYF.

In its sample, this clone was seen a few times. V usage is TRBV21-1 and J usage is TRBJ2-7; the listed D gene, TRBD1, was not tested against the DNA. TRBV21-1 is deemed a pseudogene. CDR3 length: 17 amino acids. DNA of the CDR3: TGTGCCAGCCACAGTATCCCCAAACGAGACGGATCCTACGAGCAGTACTTC. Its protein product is CASHSIPKRDGSYEQYF.

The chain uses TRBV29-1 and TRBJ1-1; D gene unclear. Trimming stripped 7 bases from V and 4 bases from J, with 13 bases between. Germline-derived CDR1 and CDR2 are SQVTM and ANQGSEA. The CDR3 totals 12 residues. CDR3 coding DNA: TGCAGCGCGTCCTGGGCGAGCACTGAAGCTTTCTTT. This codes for CSASWASTEAFF.

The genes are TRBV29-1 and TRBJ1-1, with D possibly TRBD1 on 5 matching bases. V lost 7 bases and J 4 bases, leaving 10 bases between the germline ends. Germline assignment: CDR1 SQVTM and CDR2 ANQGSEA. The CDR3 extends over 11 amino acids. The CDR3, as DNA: TGCAGCGGGAGGGGTGGCACTGAAGCTTTCTTT. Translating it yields CSGRGGTEAFF.